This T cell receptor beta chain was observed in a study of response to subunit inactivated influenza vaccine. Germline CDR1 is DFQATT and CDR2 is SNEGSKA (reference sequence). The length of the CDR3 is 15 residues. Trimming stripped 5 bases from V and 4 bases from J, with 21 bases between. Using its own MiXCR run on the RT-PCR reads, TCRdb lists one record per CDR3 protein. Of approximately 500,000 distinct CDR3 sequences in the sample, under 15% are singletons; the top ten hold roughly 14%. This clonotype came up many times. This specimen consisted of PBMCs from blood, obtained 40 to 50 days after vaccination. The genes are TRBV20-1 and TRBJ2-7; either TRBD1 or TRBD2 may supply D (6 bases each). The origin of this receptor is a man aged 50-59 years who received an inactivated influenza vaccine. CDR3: CSAPLTPGAQYEQYF. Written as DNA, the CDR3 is TGCAGTGCTCCCCTCACCCCGGGGGCTCAATACGAGCAGTACTTC.